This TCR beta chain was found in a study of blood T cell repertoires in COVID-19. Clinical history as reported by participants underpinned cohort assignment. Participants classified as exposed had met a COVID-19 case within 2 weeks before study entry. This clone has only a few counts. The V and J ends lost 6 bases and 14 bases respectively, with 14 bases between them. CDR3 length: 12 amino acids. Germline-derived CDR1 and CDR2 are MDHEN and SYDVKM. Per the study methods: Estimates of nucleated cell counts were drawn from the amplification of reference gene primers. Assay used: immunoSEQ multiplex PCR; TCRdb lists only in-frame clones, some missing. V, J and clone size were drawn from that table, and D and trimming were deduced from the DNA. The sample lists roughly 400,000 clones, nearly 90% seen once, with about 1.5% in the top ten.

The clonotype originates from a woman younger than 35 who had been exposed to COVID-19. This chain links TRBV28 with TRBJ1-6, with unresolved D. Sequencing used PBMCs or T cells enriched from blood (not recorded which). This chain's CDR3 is CASRIEGFALHF. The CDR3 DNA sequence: TGTGCCAGCAGAATAGAGGGATTTGCCCTCCACTTT.